This section outlines one T cell receptor (beta chain) sequence together with its context. The data belong to a study of blood T cell repertoires in COVID-19. Whole-study context: Researchers got acute and convalescent COVID-19 samples from the United States, Italy and Spain. In each case, the material was cDNA or gDNA derived from T cells, B-cell-depleted T cells, or PBMCs.

Trimming left V 6 bases short and J 4 bases short, with 10 bases between. The germline CDR1 and CDR2 sequences are DFQATT and SNEGSKA (reference sequence). The CDR3 runs 11 residues. Original methodology: Reference gene primer amplification gave estimated nucleated cell counts. Assay: immunoSEQ multiplex PCR; the TCRdb copy retains only in-frame clones and omits some. Clone size and the V and J calls come from that table; the DNA yielded D and trimming. The data contain 95,000 to 100,000 clones, approximately 81% of them singletons. The receptor was derived from a woman aged 65 to 85 with active or convalescent COVID-19. The chain links TRBV20-1 to TRBJ2-7; unclear D gene. The sample comprised peripheral blood. CDR3 nucleotides: TGCAGTGCCGCAATAGAGTACGAGCAGTACTTC. This encodes CSAAIEYEQYF.